A single sample is the source of the 21 T cell receptor beta chains below, sequenced in a study of T cells in Graves' hyperthyroidism and ophthalmopathy. RNA transcripts provided the source from which TCR beta CDR3 regions were amplified. The primer set for the first-round RT-PCR of the TCR CDR3 was HTBI. TCRdb re-called the multiplex PCR reads through MiXCR, storing one row per CDR3 protein. The sample has some 460,000 distinct CDR3 sequences; 15% to 19% are singletons. Sequencing used blood. These receptors all stem from a woman between 18 and 29 years old with Graves' hyperthyroidism.

The table lists this clonotype with a few counts. This chain joins TRBV6-9 and TRBJ2-1, with 11 bases identical to TRBD2. The CDR3 is 17 amino acids. V was pared by 4 bases and J by 1 base, with 6 bases of the junction left unmatched. The germline V gene encodes CDR1 MNHGY and CDR2 SVAAGI. The chain's CDR3 is CASSSHRLAGSYNEQFF. CDR3 DNA sequence: TGTGCCAGCAGTTCCCATAGACTAGCGGGGTCCTACAATGAGCAGTTCTTC.

This clonotype was counted many times. The genes are TRBV12-3 or TRBV12-4 and TRBJ1-5, with D perhaps matching TRBD1 (5 bases). This CDR3 has 15 amino acids. V was clipped by 7 bases and J by 0 bases, with 13 bases between them. The CDR3 nucleotides read TGTGCCAGCATGTTCGGTGGGACTAGCAATCAGCCCCAGCATTTT. It encodes CASMFGGTSNQPQHF.

The J gene is TRBJ1-4, the V gene TRBV29-1; D perhaps matches TRBD1 (6 bases). The germline CDR1 and CDR2 sequences are SQVTM and ANQGSEA. The CDR3 spans 10 residues. V was cut by 7 bases and J by 8 bases, with 8 bases left in between. In DNA, the CDR3 is TGCAGCGGTAGGGGGGAAAAACTGTTTTTT. This encodes CSGRGEKLFF.

The table lists this clonotype with many counts. The chain carries TRBV12-3 or TRBV12-4 and TRBJ2-7, with 8 bases that match TRBD1. V trimming: 6 bases; J trimming: 6 bases; junction bases outside the gene matches: 13. This CDR3 is built from 15 residues. The CDR3 reads CASSPGQGSSREQYF. DNA of the CDR3: TGTGCCAGCAGCCCCGGACAGGGTAGTTCGCGCGAGCAGTACTTC.

This clonotype showed up many times. The chain carries TRBV3-1 and TRBJ1-4; D is unresolved. Between the trimmed V and J ends, which lost 0 bases and 3 bases, there was a span of 8 bases. Germline-derived CDR1 and CDR2 are LGHDT and YNNKEL (reference sequence). The CDR3 is 15 residues long. DNA for the CDR3: TGTGCCAGCAGCCAAGACCGAGGGTCTAATGAAAAACTGTTTTTT. It specifies CASSQDRGSNEKLFF.

The genes are TRBV9 and TRBJ2-7, with 7 bases aligning to TRBD1. This CDR3 is 14 amino acids long. Germline-derived CDR1 and CDR2 are SGDLS and YYNGEE. Trimming at V came to 0 bases and at J to 3 bases, leaving 3 bases not matched to a gene. The CDR3 reads CASSVGGQNYEQYF. The DNA for the CDR3 is TGTGCCAGCAGCGTAGGGGGACAGAACTACGAGCAGTACTTC.

In this sample, this clonotype turned up many times. The chain joins TRBV29-1 to TRBJ2-5; TRBD1 matches at 7 bases. The CDR3 loop spans 13 amino acids. After removal of 4 bases from V and 3 bases from J, the junction contained 5 bases not matched to a gene. The germline CDR1 and CDR2 sequences are SQVTM and ANQGSEA. CDR3 in amino acids: CSVAGDRKETQYF. The CDR3 DNA reads as TGCAGCGTTGCCGGGGACAGAAAAGAGACCCAGTACTTC.

Many counts were recorded for this clonotype. The rearrangement uses TRBV9 and TRBJ2-5, with D perhaps matching TRBD1 (6 bases). The CDR3 consists of 15 residues. V was clipped by 1 base and J by 5 bases, with 15 bases between them. Germline CDR1 is SGDLS and CDR2 is YYNGEE. DNA for the CDR3: TGTGCCAGCAGCGTAAGGGACACCATGTGGGAGACCCAGTACTTC. It yields the protein CASSVRDTMWETQYF.

This clonotype has a count of ten or more. This rearrangement joins TRBV30 to TRBJ2-7; 10 positions agree with TRBD2. This CDR3 has 13 residues. The germline CDR1 and CDR2 sequences are GTSNPN and SVGIG (reference sequence). Trimming at V came to 1 base and at J to 5 bases, leaving 2 bases not matched to a gene. CDR3 DNA sequence: TGTGCCTGGAGTGCCGGGACTAGCGACGAGCAGTACTTC. This encodes CAWSAGTSDEQYF.

The chain combines TRBV5-1 with TRBJ2-5, with 14 positions matching TRBD2. Germline trimming cut 0 bases from V and 5 bases from J; bases unmatched to any gene: 6. In germline, CDR1 is SGHRS, CDR2 YFSETQ. This CDR3 comprises 17 residues. Written as DNA, the CDR3 is TGCGCCAGCAGCTTGGGACTAGCGGGGGGGTCCGGGGAGACCCAGTACTTC. Its protein is CASSLGLAGGSGETQYF.

This clonotype was seen a single time. Relative to the germline gene, one junction end is altered; a read error may explain this. The chain joins TRBV7-2 to TRBJ2-1, with D maybe TRBD2 (6 bases). The CDR3 loop spans 13 amino acids. Looked up from germline, CDR1 is SGHTA and CDR2 is FQGNSA. The CDR3 nucleotides are TGTGCCGGCAGCCCCAGGAGGGGCGGTGAGCAGTTCTTC. Protein product: CAGSPRRGGEQFF.

Many counts were recorded for this clonotype. This sequence joins TRBV20-1 and TRBJ2-1; possible D gene TRBD2, 6 bases. The V gene's germline CDR1 is DFQATT and CDR2 SNEGSKA (reference sequence). The CDR3 runs 14 residues. The V end lost 3 bases, the J end lost 3 bases, and 12 bases lay between the germline ends. CDR3 in amino acids: CSARRAGNYNEQFF. As DNA, the CDR3 is TGCAGTGCTAGGAGGGCGGGAAACTACAATGAGCAGTTCTTC.

Many counts were recorded for this clonotype. J is TRBJ2-5 and V is TRBV20-1; TRBD2 aligns across 9 bases. This CDR3 is built from 14 residues. The germline V gene encodes CDR1 DFQATT and CDR2 SNEGSKA (reference sequence). With 5 bases clipped from V and 2 bases from J, the junction kept 6 bases outside the gene matches. CDR3 amino acids: CSARAGGGQETQYF. The CDR3 nucleotides are TGCAGTGCTCGGGCGGGGGGGGGACAAGAGACCCAGTACTTC.

Many counts were recorded for this clonotype. The V call is TRBV28, the J call TRBJ2-3; 7 nucleotides align to TRBD2. The germline gives CDR1 MDHEN, CDR2 SYDVKM. There are 15 residues in the CDR3. V gave up 6 bases and J gave up 3 bases; unmatched junction bases: 9. The CDR3 DNA reads TGTGCCAGCAGCGATTCGGGGGGAGGAACAGATACGCAGTATTTT. This encodes CASSDSGGGTDTQYF.

This clonotype came up many times. In nucleotides, the CDR3 is TGCAGTGCCCCCAGGCCGACCGGTGAAAAACTGTTTTTT. Encoded protein: CSAPRPTGEKLFF. The chain is built from TRBV20-1 and TRBJ1-4; D not certain. The CDR3 is 13 amino acids. The germline gives CDR1 DFQATT, CDR2 SNEGSKA (reference sequence). V was pared by 6 bases and J by 7 bases, with 15 bases between.

This clonotype was recorded many times. The chain uses TRBV12-3 or TRBV12-4 and TRBJ2-7, with a weak D call TRBD1 (5 bases). This CDR3 comprises 15 residues. V lost 3 bases and J 4 bases, leaving 16 bases between the germline ends. DNA of the CDR3: TGTGCCAGCAGTTTCATGGGGCAATCGCGGTACGAGCAGTACTTC. It yields the protein CASSFMGQSRYEQYF.

The sample holds many counts of this clonotype. The genes are TRBV30 and TRBJ2-7; TRBD2 is a possible D gene (6 bases). Germline-derived CDR1 and CDR2 are GTSNPN and SVGIG (reference sequence). V gave up 3 bases and J gave up 4 bases, with 16 bases separating them. The CDR3 is 14 amino acids. The DNA of the CDR3 is TGTGCCTGGAGGGGCGGGATATGGGGTTACGAGCAGTACTTC. This codes for CAWRGGIWGYEQYF.

This clonotype has more than one count but fewer than ten. The CDR3 is CASSQDPAGGVGSGELFF. CDR3 nucleotides: TGTGCCAGCAGCCAAGATCCAGCGGGGGGGGTCGGGTCCGGGGAGCTGTTTTTT. This sequence joins TRBV4-2 and TRBJ2-2; 10 nucleotides align to TRBD2. The CDR3 sequence is 18 residues long. J lost 6 bases, V lost 0 bases, and 10 bases had no gene match. Germline loops: CDR1 LGHNA, CDR2 YNFKEQ.

Ten or more counts support this clonotype. The chain employs TRBV18 and TRBJ2-5, with 7 bases lining up with TRBD1. Germline CDR1 KGHSH, CDR2 LQKENI. The CDR3 has 13 residues. Trimming took 3 bases from V and 4 from J; bases not matched to a gene: 2. The CDR3 sequence: CASSPTGRETQYF. The CDR3, as DNA: TGTGCCAGCTCACCGACAGGGAGAGAGACCCAGTACTTC.

The table lists this clonotype with many counts. The genes are TRBV7-2 and TRBJ2-5, with TRBD2 identical over 9 bases. CDR1 and CDR2 from the germline V gene are SGHTA and FQGNSA. Trimming at V came to 2 bases and at J to 5 bases, leaving 6 bases not matched to a gene. The CDR3 spans 15 residues. CDR3 coding DNA: TGTGCCAGCAGCTTAAGTCTAGCGGGGCGGGAGACCCAGTACTTC. Its protein product is CASSLSLAGRETQYF.

This clonotype was seen many times. This chain links TRBV5-1 with TRBJ1-6; perhaps TRBD1 as D (6 bases). The CDR3 has 17 amino acids. Trimming left V 0 bases short and J 6 bases short, with 16 bases between. Per the germline V gene, CDR1 is SGHRS and CDR2 is YFSETQ. The CDR3 loop is CASSLDPTGHLNSPLHF. The CDR3 coding sequence is TGCGCCAGCAGCTTGGACCCGACGGGACACCTTAATTCACCCCTCCACTTT.